A single sample gave rise to the 26 T cell receptor beta chains below, sequenced in a study of blood T cell repertoires in COVID-19. Some clones are missing from TCRdb's copy, which holds only in-frame ones; the method was immunoSEQ multiplex PCR. There are about 58,000 clones in the sample; 78% occur only once, and over 4% lies in the top ten. Material: peripheral blood. These receptors were taken from a human donor in a cohort sampled during active COVID-19.

This clone has more than one count but fewer than ten. The chain has TRBV7-9 and TRBJ1-6, with D possibly being TRBD1 (6 bases). Per the germline V gene, CDR1 is SEHNR and CDR2 is FQNEAQ (reference sequence). V gave up 4 bases and J gave up 8 bases, with 15 bases separating them. The CDR3 totals 15 residues. The CDR3 here is CASSSGTYTDSPLHF. CDR3 bases: TGTGCCAGCAGCTCTGGGACATATACGGATTCACCCCTCCACTTT.

The V gene is TRBV28, the J gene TRBJ1-4; TRBD1 might be the D (6 bases). Germline loops: CDR1 MDHEN, CDR2 SYDVKM. Trimming took 8 bases from V and 5 from J, leaving 15 bases between them. The CDR3 loop spans 14 amino acids. This CDR3 reads CASGNRVGNEKLFF. The CDR3 bases are TGTGCCAGCGGCAACAGGGTGGGGAATGAAAAACTGTTTTTT.

This chain links TRBV19 with TRBJ2-5; D might be TRBD1 (5 bases). V gave up 3 bases and J gave up 3 bases, with 11 bases separating them. CDR3 length: 14 residues. Germline CDR1 reads LNHDA; CDR2 reads SQIVND (reference sequence). The CDR3 DNA follows: TGTGCCAGTAGTATTTTGGGGCTAGAAGAGACCCAGTACTTC. This codes for CASSILGLEETQYF.

The CDR3 DNA reads as TGTGCCAGCAGCCCACTATTACCTCTGGGGGCCTCCTATGGCTACACCTTC. Its translation is CASSPLLPLGASYGYTF. This chain connects TRBV9 to TRBJ1-2; D possibly corresponds to TRBD1 (6 bases). Trimming removed 4 bases at V and 4 bases at J, with 23 bases between. Germline V gene data show CDR1 as SGDLS and CDR2 as YYNGEE. CDR3 size: 17 residues.

V and J are TRBV6-5 and TRBJ2-7; D gene unclear. CDR1 is MNHEY and CDR2 is SVGAGI in the germline V gene. The length of the CDR3 is 11 residues. V was trimmed by 6 bases and J by 7 bases, leaving 10 bases between them. The CDR3: CASSNLREQYF. The CDR3 bases are TGTGCCAGCAGCAACCTAAGAGAGCAGTACTTC.

This clone has a single count. V and J are TRBV6-6 and TRBJ1-5; D ambiguous. Germline V gives CDR1 MNHNY, CDR2 SVGAGI (reference sequence). Trimming took 5 bases from V and 2 from J, leaving 13 bases between them. This CDR3 spans 15 amino acids. The CDR3 loop reads CASSERDRGNQPQHF. The CDR3 DNA is TGTGCCAGCAGTGAGAGGGATCGAGGCAATCAGCCCCAGCATTTT.

The chain joins TRBV28 to TRBJ1-1; 9 bases line up with TRBD1. The V gene end was trimmed by 6 bases and the J gene end by 1 base; junction bases not matched to a gene: 6. The CDR3 length is 15 residues. Germline loops: CDR1 MDHEN, CDR2 SYDVKM. CDR3 in DNA: TGTGCCAGCAGCCGGAACAGGGGGCGGAACACTGAAGCTTTCTTT. Translated: CASSRNRGRNTEAFF.

The chain is built from TRBV18 and TRBJ1-4; TRBD1 might be the D (5 bases). The CDR3 totals 17 residues. Germline-derived CDR1 and CDR2 are KGHSH and LQKENI. Trimming shortened V by 6 bases and J by 0 bases, and 17 bases separated the two germline ends. The CDR3 region has the DNA TGTGCCAGCTCCCACATCGACAGAATATCAACTAATGAAAAACTGTTTTTT. Translating gives CASSHIDRISTNEKLFF.

The chain links TRBV28 to TRBJ2-7; TRBD1 agrees at 8 bases. CDR1 MDHEN and CDR2 SYDVKM come from the germline V gene. Trimming removed 3 bases from V and 4 bases from J; junction bases left unmatched: 8. CDR3 length equals 15 residues. CDR3 sequence (DNA): TGTGCCAGCAGTTTGTTGACAGGGGTCCGTTACGAGCAGTACTTC. Translating it yields CASSLLTGVRYEQYF.

CDR3 in amino acids: CASSQVFGTGTGDNTEAFF. CDR3 in DNA: TGTGCCAGCAGCCAAGTATTCGGGACGGGGACAGGGGATAACACTGAAGCTTTCTTT. The rearrangement uses TRBV14 and TRBJ1-1, with TRBD1 matching 10 bases. This CDR3 is 19 amino acids long. From germline, CDR1 is SGHDN and CDR2 FVKESK. J gave up 2 bases and V 1 base, and 13 bases lay outside the gene matches.

The chain uses TRBV5-1 and TRBJ2-5; a possible D gene is TRBD2 (6 bases). The germline V gene has CDR1 SGHRS and CDR2 YFSETQ. The length of the CDR3 is 15 residues. The germline V and J ends were trimmed by 4 bases and 0 bases, with 13 bases remaining between them. The CDR3 nucleotides are TGCGCCAGCAGCAAGGGTAGCGGAGACCAAGAGACCCAGTACTTC. It codes for CASSKGSGDQETQYF. The complete variable domain, with remaining parts taken from reference TRBV5-1 and TRBJ2-5, reads KAGVTQTPRYLIKTRGQQVTLSCSPISGHRSVSWYQQTPGQGLQFLFEYFSETQRNKGNFPGRFSGRQFSNSRSEMNVSTLELGDSALYLCASSKGSGDQETQYFGPGTRLLVL.

The chain links TRBV28 to TRBJ2-7, with 9 nucleotides matching TRBD2. This CDR3 comprises 17 residues. CDR1 is MDHEN and CDR2 is SYDVKM in the germline V gene. After removal of 5 bases from V and 2 bases from J, the junction contained 13 bases not matched to a gene. This chain's CDR3 is CASSRVAGVGSAYEQYF. Here the CDR3 DNA reads TGTGCCAGCAGTCGCGTAGCGGGAGTGGGTTCGGCCTACGAGCAGTACTTC. Filled out from reference TRBV28 and TRBJ2-7, the complete variable domain reads DVKVTQSSRYLVKRTGEKVFLECVQDMDHENMFWYRQDPGLGLRLIYFSYDVKMKEKGDIPEGYSVSREKKERFSLILESASTNQTSMYLCASSRVAGVGSAYEQYFGPGTRLTVT.

This chain uses TRBV18 with TRBJ1-1; 7 bases are a match to TRBD1. The CDR3 covers 16 residues. Trimming at V came to 5 bases and at J to 0 bases, leaving 9 bases not matched to a gene. Germline loops: CDR1 KGHSH, CDR2 LQKENI. As DNA, the CDR3 is TGTGCCAGCTCATCAGGACAGGCTGCTATGAACACTGAAGCTTTCTTT. This sequence encodes CASSSGQAAMNTEAFF. Based on the CDR3 plus reference TRBV18 and TRBJ1-1, the full variable domain is NAGVMQNPRHLVRRRGQEARLRCSPMKGHSHVYWYRQLPEEGLKFMVYLQKENIIDESGMPKERFSAEFPKEGPSILRIQQVVRGDSAAYFCASSSGQAAMNTEAFFGQGTRLTVV.

The rearrangement joins TRBV19 to TRBJ1-5; 9 bases are shared with TRBD1. There are 15 residues in the CDR3. The germline gives CDR1 LNHDA, CDR2 SQIVND (reference sequence). J was trimmed by 3 bases and V by 7 bases; bases with no gene match: 7. The CDR3 DNA reads as TGTGCCAGTATCTCCGGGACAGGGAACAATCAGCCCCAGCATTTT. This encodes CASISGTGNNQPQHF.

This chain uses TRBV9 with TRBJ1-2; weak D call: TRBD1 (5 bases). V was clipped by 0 bases and J by 4 bases, with 13 bases between them. The CDR3 is 15 amino acids. Per germline, CDR1 SGDLS and CDR2 YYNGEE. In DNA form, the CDR3 reads TGTGCCAGCAGCGTAGTGTCTGACAGTGCCTATGGCTACACCTTC. Its translation: CASSVVSDSAYGYTF.

CDR3 nucleotides: TGTGCCAGTAGTCTGGGGCAGGGGAGCGGTCAGCCCCAGCATTTT. Translating it yields CASSLGQGSGQPQHF. This sequence joins TRBV19 and TRBJ1-5; D possibly corresponds to TRBD1 (6 bases). The CDR3 runs to 15 residues. The V gene lost 5 bases and the J gene lost 6 bases, with 17 bases spanning the gap. The germline V gene encodes CDR1 LNHDA and CDR2 SQIVND (reference sequence).

The chain couples TRBV28 to TRBJ1-1, with D maybe TRBD1 (6 bases). The V end was cut by 10 bases, the J end by 6 bases, with 18 bases between. The CDR3 has 13 residues. CDR1 is MDHEN and CDR2 is SYDVKM in the germline V gene. The DNA for the CDR3 is TGTGCCACCTTCTCGGGTCCAGGGGCTGAAGCTTTCTTT. Amino acid sequence: CATFSGPGAEAFF.

This clone was observed once. CDR3 sequence reads: CASSLTAANYGYTF. CDR3 DNA sequence: TGTGCCAGCAGCCTGACAGCCGCCAACTATGGCTACACCTTC. This chain connects TRBV13 to TRBJ1-2; the D gene is possibly TRBD1 (5 bases). The CDR3 is 14 residues long. Trimming removed 5 bases at V and 2 bases at J, with 12 bases between. CDR1 PRHDT and CDR2 FYEKMQ come from the germline V gene (reference sequence).

The genes are TRBV7-9 and TRBJ1-5, with 7 bases matching TRBD1. Per the germline V gene, CDR1 is SEHNR and CDR2 is FQNEAQ (reference sequence). The CDR3 spans 17 residues. The ends lost 1 base at V and 1 base at J; junction bases unmatched: 7. The CDR3 DNA reads as TGTGCCAGCAGCTTAGGGTACGGGACAGCGAGCAATCAGCCCCAGCATTTT. Its translation: CASSLGYGTASNQPQHF.

This clone was picked up a small number of times. This chain joins TRBV27 and TRBJ2-7; a weak D match, TRBD1 (7 bases). The CDR3 loop spans 13 amino acids. V dropped 6 bases and J dropped 5 bases, with 14 bases sitting between them. Germline-derived CDR1 and CDR2 are MNHEY and SMNVEV (reference sequence). CDR3 in DNA: TGTGCCAGCAGAATGACAGGGAGGCACGAGCAGTACTTC. Translated, it gives CASRMTGRHEQYF.

The V call is TRBV4-1, the J call TRBJ2-7; 11 nucleotides agree with TRBD1. V shed 2 bases, J shed 4 bases, and the junction held 10 bases outside the gene matches. CDR3 length: 17 amino acids. The germline V gene encodes CDR1 MGHRA and CDR2 YSYEKL. This CDR3 is CASSQRPPGQGDYEQYF. The CDR3 DNA sequence: TGCGCCAGCAGCCAAAGGCCCCCGGGACAGGGGGATTACGAGCAGTACTTC.

The chain combines TRBV14 with TRBJ2-7; D call uncertain. With 1 base removed from V and 2 bases from J, the gap between germline ends came to 12 bases. Germline values: CDR1 SGHDN, CDR2 FVKESK. CDR3 length: 15 amino acids. CDR3 coding DNA: TGTGCCAGCAGCCAAGGGCAGGTCCCCCCCTACGAGCAGTACTTC. Protein product: CASSQGQVPPYEQYF.

The chain uses TRBV5-5 and TRBJ2-7; D gene unclear. This CDR3 is 14 amino acids long. Germline V gives CDR1 SGHKS, CDR2 YYEKEE (reference sequence). V was cut by 5 bases and J by 2 bases, with 14 bases left in between. CDR3 bases: TGTGCCAGCAGTTTCGCAGGCTATCCCTACGAGCAGTACTTC. Translated, it gives CASSFAGYPYEQYF.

The chain employs TRBV19 and TRBJ2-7; TRBD2 aligns across 8 bases. V dropped 5 bases and J dropped 3; count of bases not matched to a gene: 9. Germline-derived CDR1 and CDR2 are LNHDA and SQIVND (reference sequence). CDR3 length equals 15 residues. CDR3 loop: CASSATSGLYYEQYF. For the CDR3, the DNA is TGTGCCAGTAGTGCAACTAGCGGTTTATACTACGAGCAGTACTTC.

This chain connects TRBV29-1 to TRBJ2-5; perhaps TRBD2 as D (5 bases). V was cut by 0 bases and J by 3 bases, with 8 bases left in between. Germline assignment: CDR1 SQVTM and CDR2 ANQGSEA. The CDR3 consists of 13 residues. CDR3 sequence reads: CSVEDPREETQYF. In DNA form, the CDR3 reads TGCAGCGTTGAAGATCCGCGGGAAGAGACCCAGTACTTC.

The genes are TRBV7-9 and TRBJ2-2, with D perhaps matching TRBD1 (5 bases). The V end was cut by 1 base, the J end by 4 bases, with 13 bases between. This CDR3 comprises 16 residues. Looked up from germline, CDR1 is SEHNR and CDR2 is FQNEAQ (reference sequence). The CDR3 protein is CASSLVGQGGTGELFF. The CDR3, as DNA: TGTGCCAGCAGCTTAGTTGGGCAGGGTGGCACCGGGGAGCTGTTTTTT.